These 22 T cell receptor beta chains originate from one sample sequenced in a study of early stage breast cancer tumors. Sequencing was performed with immunoSEQ multiplex PCR; in TCRdb, only in-frame clones are kept and a portion is missing. The table lists 25,000 to 30,000 clones, 65% to 75% of them singletons. The sequencing sample was made of blood. These receptors were taken from a person aged 45 to 60 with breast cancer.

This clone was seen more than once but under ten times. The chain carries TRBV10-3 and TRBJ2-7; 7 bases agree with TRBD1. Germline CDR1 reads ENHRY; CDR2 reads SYGVKD. V dropped 4 bases and J dropped 1; count of bases not matched to a gene: 4. The CDR3 loop spans 14 amino acids. The CDR3: CAISGTGNSYEQYF. The CDR3 DNA follows: TGTGCCATCAGTGGGACAGGTAATTCCTACGAGCAGTACTTC.

The genes are TRBV7-8 and TRBJ2-7; D possibly corresponds to TRBD1 (5 bases). CDR3 size: 14 residues. With 3 bases removed from V and 1 base from J, the gap between germline ends came to 10 bases. Germline V gene sequence: CDR1 SGHVS, CDR2 FQNEAQ. The CDR3 is CASSFSQGSYEQYF. The DNA for the CDR3 is TGTGCCAGCAGCTTCTCCCAGGGTTCCTACGAGCAGTACTTC.

This clone was counted once. The rearrangement uses TRBV6-5 and TRBJ2-4; the D gene is possibly TRBD1 (6 bases). CDR3 size: 15 residues. Trimming took off 5 bases at V and 2 bases at J, with 13 bases between the two ends. From germline, CDR1 is MNHEY and CDR2 SVGAGI. CDR3 region: CASSPHRETKNIQYF. The CDR3 DNA reads TGTGCCAGCAGTCCACACAGGGAAACCAAAAACATTCAGTACTTC.

In regard to this clone: A read error may produce the germline difference seen at one junction end. The J gene is TRBJ2-7, the V gene TRBV5-4; 14 bases match TRBD2. CDR1 and CDR2 from the germline V gene are SGHNT and YYREEE (reference sequence). The CDR3 is 15 amino acids. The CDR3 protein is CASSLVGLAGEVIRF. Here the CDR3 DNA reads TGTGCCAGCAGCTTGGTGGGACTAGCGGGAGAAGTAATCAGGTTC.

This clone was seen only a few times. Here the CDR3 reads CASSVGQGGHNEQFF. CDR3 bases: TGTGCCAGCAGCGTAGGGCAGGGAGGCCACAATGAGCAGTTCTTC. The chain combines TRBV9 with TRBJ2-1, with a tentative D call TRBD2 (6 bases). The germline CDR1 and CDR2 sequences are SGDLS and YYNGEE. V shed 0 bases and J shed 5 bases, with 12 bases lying between them. This CDR3 comprises 15 residues.

This chain uses TRBV5-8 with TRBJ2-7; D uncertain. The germline CDR1 and CDR2 sequences are SGHTS and YDEGEE. Deletions cut 1 base from V and 3 bases from J, with 2 bases between. This CDR3 comprises 11 residues. This chain's CDR3 is CASSLNYEQYF. In DNA, the CDR3 is TGTGCCAGCAGCTTGAACTACGAGCAGTACTTC.

This clone has a handful of counts. The genes are TRBV7-9 and TRBJ1-2; 9 nucleotides match TRBD1. CDR3 length equals 15 residues. The V gene end was trimmed by 4 bases and the J gene end by 2 bases; junction bases not matched to a gene: 5. Germline CDR1 reads SEHNR; CDR2 reads FQNEAQ (reference sequence). CDR3 residues: CASSSGTGYNYGYTF. The CDR3, as DNA: TGTGCCAGCAGCTCCGGGACAGGGTACAACTATGGCTACACCTTC.

The V call is TRBV27, the J call TRBJ2-1; 8 bases are a match to TRBD2. The CDR3 is made up of 17 amino acids. The V and J ends lost 2 bases and 7 bases, in that order; junction bases with no gene match: 13. The germline V gene encodes CDR1 MNHEY and CDR2 SMNVEV (reference sequence). This CDR3 reads CASSLPISGGRWNEQFF. DNA for the CDR3: TGTGCCAGCAGTTTACCCATCAGCGGCGGGAGGTGGAATGAGCAGTTCTTC.

The J gene is TRBJ1-4, the V gene TRBV7-9; 10 bases agree with TRBD1. Germline loops: CDR1 SEHNR, CDR2 FQNEAQ (reference sequence). CDR3 length: 14 residues. The V and J ends lost 5 bases and 8 bases, in that order; junction bases with no gene match: 5. CDR3 sequence reads: CASSPSGQGEKLFF. The CDR3 DNA reads TGTGCCAGCAGCCCATCGGGACAGGGGGAAAAACTGTTTTTT.

V gene TRBV7-9 combines with J gene TRBJ1-1; no definite D call. Trimming took off 1 base at V and 0 bases at J, with 9 bases between the two ends. Per the germline V gene, CDR1 is SEHNR and CDR2 is FQNEAQ (reference sequence). The CDR3 totals 15 residues. CDR3 sequence: CASSLGAELNTEAFF. CDR3 bases: TGTGCCAGCAGCTTAGGCGCAGAATTGAACACTGAAGCTTTCTTT.

V gene TRBV9 combines with J gene TRBJ2-1; 9 bases map to TRBD2. The CDR3 is 16 residues long. Germline assignment: CDR1 SGDLS and CDR2 YYNGEE. Trimming at V came to 0 bases and at J to 9 bases, leaving 10 bases not matched to a gene. The CDR3 reads CASSVVSGRTPTEQFF. The CDR3 nucleotides are TGTGCCAGCAGCGTAGTAAGCGGGAGGACCCCCACTGAGCAGTTCTTC.

The CDR3 loop reads CASSLTPTGTQPQHF. DNA for the CDR3: TGTGCCAGCAGTCTTACCCCGACAGGGACCCAGCCCCAGCATTTT. The chain carries TRBV6-1 and TRBJ1-5; 7 bases match TRBD1. Germline CDR1 MNHNS, CDR2 SASEGT. V shed 5 bases and J 7 bases; nucleotides not matched to a gene: 11. The CDR3 has 15 amino acids.

There are a few counts of this clone. Other nucleotide sequences in the sample specify the same CDR3. The V gene is TRBV27, the J gene TRBJ2-7; weak D call: TRBD1 (5 bases). The germline V and J ends were trimmed by 2 bases and 5 bases, with 7 bases remaining between them. The V gene's germline CDR1 is MNHEY and CDR2 SMNVEV (reference sequence). The CDR3 runs to 12 residues. The CDR3: CASSLLGDEQYF. CDR3 nucleotides: TGTGCCAGCAGTTTACTAGGGGACGAGCAGTACTTC.

The chain links TRBV14 to TRBJ2-7; tentative D call: TRBD1 (6 bases). Trimming shortened V by 1 base and J by 6 bases, and 16 bases separated the two germline ends. Germline V gene sequence: CDR1 SGHDN, CDR2 FVKESK. The CDR3 consists of 15 residues. The CDR3 DNA reads as TGTGCCAGCAGCCAAGTACTTGCGGCAGGGGTCGAGCAGTACTTC. It is translated as CASSQVLAAGVEQYF.

The J gene is TRBJ2-2, the V gene TRBV2, with D perhaps matching TRBD1 (6 bases). Trimming removed 6 bases from V and 4 bases from J, with 18 bases in between. This CDR3 has 16 residues. Germline-derived CDR1 and CDR2 are SNHLY and FYNNEI. Here the CDR3 DNA reads TGTGCCAGCAGAGACCCCGGGACACTTACCACCGGGGAGCTGTTTTTT. It yields the protein CASRDPGTLTTGELFF.

This clone was observed once. V gene TRBV7-2 combines with J gene TRBJ2-7; unclear D gene. Germline V lookup: CDR1 SGHTA, CDR2 FQGNSA. This CDR3 is built from 15 residues. Trimming removed 0 bases from V and 0 bases from J, with 9 bases in between. The CDR3 loop is CASSLALVSSYEQYF. The CDR3 DNA follows: TGTGCCAGCAGCTTAGCGTTAGTGTCCTCCTACGAGCAGTACTTC.

The chain combines TRBV19 with TRBJ2-3; either TRBD1 or TRBD2 may supply D (5 bases each). This CDR3 has 13 amino acids. Germline V gene data show CDR1 as LNHDA and CDR2 as SQIVND (reference sequence). Between the trimmed V and J ends, which lost 3 bases and 6 bases, there was a span of 10 bases. The CDR3 spells CASSMGTGDTQYF. CDR3 nucleotides: TGTGCCAGTAGTATGGGGACCGGGGATACGCAGTATTTT.

This clone was picked up a small number of times. This chain joins TRBV7-3 and TRBJ2-2; a possible D gene is TRBD1 (6 bases). In germline, CDR1 is SGHTA, CDR2 FQGTGA. This CDR3 contains 15 residues. Trimming removed 2 bases at V and 0 bases at J, with 7 bases between. CDR3 residues: CASSLGTTNTGELFF. CDR3 bases: TGTGCCAGCAGCTTAGGGACAACGAACACCGGGGAGCTGTTTTTT.

The chain carries TRBV18 and TRBJ1-5; a weak D match, TRBD1 (6 bases). Germline CDR1 reads KGHSH; CDR2 reads LQKENI. This CDR3 has 15 amino acids. Trimming took 3 bases from V and 0 from J, leaving 9 bases between them. CDR3 bases: TGTGCCAGCTCACCTGGACAGTATAGCAATCAGCCCCAGCATTTT. Translation gives CASSPGQYSNQPQHF.

CDR3 nucleotide sequence: TGTGCCTGGACCCACGGGACAGGCGCGAGTCAGCCCCAGCATTTT. The encoded protein is CAWTHGTGASQPQHF. The chain is built from TRBV30 and TRBJ1-5; 8 bases are shared with TRBD1. The CDR3 runs to 15 residues. Germline values: CDR1 GTSNPN, CDR2 SVGIG (reference sequence). V trimming: 4 bases; J trimming: 6 bases; junction bases outside the gene matches: 11.

The chain carries TRBV29-1 and TRBJ2-1; possible D gene TRBD1, 8 bases. The CDR3 consists of 14 residues. With 6 bases removed from V and 3 bases from J, the gap between germline ends came to 15 bases. Germline V gives CDR1 SQVTM, CDR2 ANQGSEA. The CDR3 bases are TGCAGCGTGGCCACAGGGGGGGGCTACAATGAGCAGTTCTTC. Amino acid sequence: CSVATGGGYNEQFF.

The rearrangement joins TRBV4-2 to TRBJ2-4, with 8 bases matching TRBD2. Trimming at V came to 0 bases and at J to 0 bases, leaving 13 bases not matched to a gene. Germline CDR1 and CDR2: LGHNA and YNFKEQ. This CDR3 has 20 residues. The CDR3 region has the DNA TGTGCCAGCAGCCAAGATCTGTCCCCAGCGGGGGAACTAGCCAAAAACATTCAGTACTTC. Protein product: CASSQDLSPAGELAKNIQYF.